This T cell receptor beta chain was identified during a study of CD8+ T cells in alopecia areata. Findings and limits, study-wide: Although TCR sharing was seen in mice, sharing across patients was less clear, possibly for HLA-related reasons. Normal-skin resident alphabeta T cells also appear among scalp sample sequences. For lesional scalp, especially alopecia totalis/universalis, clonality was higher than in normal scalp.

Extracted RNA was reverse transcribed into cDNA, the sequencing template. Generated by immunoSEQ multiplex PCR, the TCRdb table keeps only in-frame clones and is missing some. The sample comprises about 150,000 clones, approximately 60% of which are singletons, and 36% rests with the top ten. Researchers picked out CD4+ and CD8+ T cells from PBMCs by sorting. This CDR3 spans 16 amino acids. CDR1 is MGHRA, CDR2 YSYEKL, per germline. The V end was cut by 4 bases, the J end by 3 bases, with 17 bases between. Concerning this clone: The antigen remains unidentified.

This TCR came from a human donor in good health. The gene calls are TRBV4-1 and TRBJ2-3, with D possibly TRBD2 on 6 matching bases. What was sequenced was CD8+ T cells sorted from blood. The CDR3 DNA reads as TGCGCCAGCAGCCCAGTCGGGGGAAGACTAACAGATACGCAGTATTTT. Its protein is CASSPVGGRLTDTQYF.